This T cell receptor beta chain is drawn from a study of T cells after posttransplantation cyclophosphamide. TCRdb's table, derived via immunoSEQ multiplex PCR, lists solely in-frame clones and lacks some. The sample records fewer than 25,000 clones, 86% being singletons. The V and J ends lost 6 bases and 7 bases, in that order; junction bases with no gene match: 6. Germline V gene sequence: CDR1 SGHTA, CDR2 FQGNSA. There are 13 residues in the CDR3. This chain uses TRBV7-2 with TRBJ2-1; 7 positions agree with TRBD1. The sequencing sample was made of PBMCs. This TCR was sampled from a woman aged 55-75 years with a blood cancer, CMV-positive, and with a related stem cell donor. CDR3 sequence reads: CASRRTGLNEQFF. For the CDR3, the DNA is TGTGCCAGCAGAAGGACAGGATTAAATGAGCAGTTCTTC.